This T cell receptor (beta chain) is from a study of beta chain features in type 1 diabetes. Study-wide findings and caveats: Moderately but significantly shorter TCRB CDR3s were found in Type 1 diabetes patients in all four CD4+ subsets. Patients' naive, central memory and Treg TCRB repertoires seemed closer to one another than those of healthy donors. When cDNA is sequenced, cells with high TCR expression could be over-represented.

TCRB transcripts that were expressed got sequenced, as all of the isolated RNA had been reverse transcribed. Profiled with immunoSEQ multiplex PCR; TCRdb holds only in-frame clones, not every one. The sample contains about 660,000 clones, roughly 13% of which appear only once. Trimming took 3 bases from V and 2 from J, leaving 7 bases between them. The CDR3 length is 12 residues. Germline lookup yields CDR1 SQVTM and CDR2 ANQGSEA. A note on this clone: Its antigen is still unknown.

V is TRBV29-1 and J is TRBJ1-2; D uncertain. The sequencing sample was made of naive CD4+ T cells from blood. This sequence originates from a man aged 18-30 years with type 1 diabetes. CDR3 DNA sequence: TGCAGCGTTGAGATGGGCAACTATGGCTACACCTTC. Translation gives CSVEMGNYGYTF.